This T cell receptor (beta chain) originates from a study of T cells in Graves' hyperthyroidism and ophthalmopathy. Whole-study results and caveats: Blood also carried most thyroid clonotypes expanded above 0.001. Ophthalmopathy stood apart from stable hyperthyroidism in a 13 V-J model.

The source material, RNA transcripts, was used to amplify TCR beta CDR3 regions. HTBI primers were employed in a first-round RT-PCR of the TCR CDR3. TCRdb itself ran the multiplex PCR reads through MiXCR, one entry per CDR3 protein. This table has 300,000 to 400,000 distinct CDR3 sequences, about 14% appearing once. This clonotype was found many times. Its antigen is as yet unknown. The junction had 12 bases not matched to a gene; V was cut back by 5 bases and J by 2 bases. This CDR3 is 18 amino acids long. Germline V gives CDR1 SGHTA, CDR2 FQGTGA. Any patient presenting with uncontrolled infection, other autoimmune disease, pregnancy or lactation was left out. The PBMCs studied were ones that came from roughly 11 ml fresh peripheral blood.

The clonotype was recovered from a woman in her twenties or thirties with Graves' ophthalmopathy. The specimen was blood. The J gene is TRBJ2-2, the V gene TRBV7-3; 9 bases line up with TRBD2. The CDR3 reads CASSPSWGGGVNTGELFF. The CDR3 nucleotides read TGTGCCAGCAGCCCTTCGTGGGGCGGGGGGGTCAACACCGGGGAGCTGTTTTTT.